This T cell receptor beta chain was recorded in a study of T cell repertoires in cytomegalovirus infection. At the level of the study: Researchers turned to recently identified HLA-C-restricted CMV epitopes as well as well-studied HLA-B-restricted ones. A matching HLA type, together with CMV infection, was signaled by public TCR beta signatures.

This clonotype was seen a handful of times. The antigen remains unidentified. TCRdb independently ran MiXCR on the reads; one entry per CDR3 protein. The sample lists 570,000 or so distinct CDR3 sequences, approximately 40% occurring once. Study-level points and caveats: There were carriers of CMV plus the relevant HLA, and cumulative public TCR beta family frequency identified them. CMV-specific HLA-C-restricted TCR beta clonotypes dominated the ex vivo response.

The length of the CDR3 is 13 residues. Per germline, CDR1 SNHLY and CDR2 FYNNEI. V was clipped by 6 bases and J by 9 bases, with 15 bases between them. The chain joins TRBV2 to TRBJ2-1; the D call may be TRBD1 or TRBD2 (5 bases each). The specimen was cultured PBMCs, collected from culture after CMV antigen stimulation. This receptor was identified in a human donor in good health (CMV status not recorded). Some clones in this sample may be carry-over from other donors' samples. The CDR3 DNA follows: TGTGCCAGCAGCCTCATGGGGGAGAGTGAGCAGTTCTTC. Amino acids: CASSLMGESEQFF.